The sequence of this T cell receptor (beta chain) was determined in a study of blood T cell repertoires in COVID-19. Libraries were prepared by immunoSEQ multiplex PCR; TCRdb keeps only in-frame clonotypes and omits some of them. The sample includes approximately 220,000 clones, around four fifths of them seen just once. Germline CDR1 is SEHNR and CDR2 is FQNEAQ (reference sequence). V was clipped by 7 bases and J by 6 bases, with 15 bases between them. The CDR3 is 13 amino acids. The clonotype comes from a woman between 65 and 79 years old with acute or convalescent COVID-19. The chain joins TRBV7-9 to TRBJ1-2, with D perhaps TRBD1 (5 bases). What was sequenced was peripheral blood. This CDR3 reads CASTLPGGNGYTF. The CDR3 region has the DNA TGTGCCAGCACCCTACCGGGGGGGAATGGCTACACCTTC.